A single sample gave rise to the 29 T cell receptor beta chains below, sequenced in a study of breast tumors, draining lymph nodes, adjacent tissues. The lymph nodes were axillary draining lymph nodes from breast cancer patients. TCRdb processed the multiplex PCR reads anew with MiXCR; each CDR3 protein has one entry. This table holds around 140,000 distinct CDR3 sequences, more than 20% found once. The sequenced sample was axillary lymph node tissue. The receptor source for this set is a female donor with breast cancer. Some clones in this sample may be carry-over from other donors' samples.

Remarks on this clonotype: One base away lies a much larger clone, so this may be a sequencing read error. The CDR3 is CASSEGEWNYGYTF. CDR3 sequence (DNA): TGTGCCAGCAGTGAGGGGGAATGGAACTATGGCTACACCTTC. The chain is built from TRBV6-4 and TRBJ1-2, with D tentatively TRBD1 (5 bases). Germline V gives CDR1 MRHNA, CDR2 SNTAGT. The CDR3 contains 14 residues. The germline V and J ends were trimmed by 3 bases and 2 bases, with 10 bases remaining between them.

The V and J genes are TRBV5-6 and TRBJ2-1, with 13 bases identical to TRBD2. J lost 6 bases, V lost 2 bases, and 8 bases had no gene match. CDR1 and CDR2 from the germline V gene are SGHDT and YYEEEE. This CDR3 is built from 17 residues. The CDR3 DNA reads TGTGCCAGCAGCTTCGGTACTAGCGGGAGGGCAAGCAATGAGCAGTTCTTC. This translates into CASSFGTSGRASNEQFF.

This chain joins TRBV27 and TRBJ2-3; no clear D gene. Trimming cost V 4 bases and J 0 bases, with 17 bases left between them. The CDR3 sequence is 17 residues long. Germline values: CDR1 MNHEY, CDR2 SMNVEV (reference sequence). CDR3 region: CASSSIAKRASTDTQYF. The CDR3 DNA reads as TGTGCCAGCAGTTCTATCGCCAAACGGGCAAGCACAGATACGCAGTATTTT.

Concerning this clonotype: This could be a read error, since a much larger clone is one nucleotide away. This chain joins TRBV5-5 and TRBJ2-2, with a tentative D call TRBD1 (6 bases). Germline CDR1 is SGHKS and CDR2 is YYEKEE (reference sequence). CDR3 length: 15 amino acids. The CDR3 spells CASSLAGQNAGELFF. The CDR3 coding sequence is TGTGCCAGCAGCTTGGCCGGACAGAACGCCGGGGAGCTGTTTTTT. Full variable domain (remainder filled in from reference TRBV5-5 and TRBJ2-2): DAGVTQSPTHLIKTRGQQVTLRCSPISGHKSVSWYQQVLGQGPQFIFQYYEKEERGRGNFPDRFSARQFPNYSSELNVNALLLGDSALYLCASSLAGQNAGELFFGEGSRLTVL.

This clonotype was seen at least ten times. This chain uses TRBV12-3 or TRBV12-4 with TRBJ2-2, with D possibly TRBD2 on 6 matching bases. With 7 bases removed from V and 0 bases from J, the gap between germline ends came to 15 bases. The CDR3 is 16 residues long. In DNA, the CDR3 is TGTGCCAGCACCTTGATCCGGGGGACGAACACCGGGGAGCTGTTTTTT. It specifies CASTLIRGTNTGELFF.

This clonotype was counted a few times. V gene TRBV6-1 combines with J gene TRBJ2-2; 14 nucleotides align to TRBD2. The CDR3 is 17 residues long. V gave up 6 bases and J gave up 6 bases; unmatched junction bases: 9. The V gene's germline CDR1 is MNHNS and CDR2 SASEGT. CDR3 coding DNA: TGTGCCAGCAGAGGACTAGCGGGAGGTGGTCGACCCGGGGAGCTGTTTTTT. Translation: CASRGLAGGGRPGELFF.

Ten or more counts support this clonotype. This chain uses TRBV7-8 with TRBJ2-7; D might be TRBD2 (6 bases). Deletions cut 1 base from V and 5 bases from J, with 12 bases between. CDR3 length equals 14 residues. Per the germline V gene, CDR1 is SGHVS and CDR2 is FQNEAQ. Written as DNA, the CDR3 is TGTGCCAGCAGCTTAGGGACTACCTTCAACGAGCAGTACTTC. Translating gives CASSLGTTFNEQYF.

This clonotype was counted only a few times. CDR3 in DNA: TGTGCCAGCAGCTCGCGACAGGGCGCAGATACGCAGTATTTT. Its translation: CASSSRQGADTQYF. V is TRBV5-6 and J is TRBJ2-3, with TRBD1 identical over 7 bases. This CDR3 has 14 residues. The V gene's germline CDR1 is SGHDT and CDR2 YYEEEE. Trimming removed 3 bases from V and 4 bases from J; junction bases left unmatched: 5.

The table lists this clonotype with many counts. The rearrangement joins TRBV2 to TRBJ2-7, with 11 bases fitting TRBD1. This CDR3 contains 11 residues. Losses at the gene ends were 6 bases for V and 9 bases for J; bases not matched to a gene: 1. CDR1 is SNHLY and CDR2 is FYNNEI in the germline V gene. This chain's CDR3 is CASRGTGGQYF. CDR3 coding DNA: TGTGCCAGCAGGGGGACAGGGGGGCAGTACTTC.

This clonotype showed up many times. The chain employs TRBV12-3 or TRBV12-4 and TRBJ2-3, with 11 bases aligning to TRBD2. The ends lost 5 bases at V and 4 bases at J; junction bases unmatched: 20. This CDR3 comprises 20 residues. The chain's CDR3 is CASSLRDRRPTSGSSDTQYF. In nucleotides, the CDR3 is TGTGCCAGCAGTCTCCGGGACAGGAGACCTACTAGCGGGAGTTCAGATACGCAGTATTTT.

A few counts support this clonotype. It may be a read error: a sequence one base away is much more abundant. The J gene is TRBJ2-2, the V gene TRBV7-3; the D gene could be TRBD1 or TRBD2 (5 bases each). The germline V gene encodes CDR1 SGHTA and CDR2 FQGTGA. This CDR3 has 15 amino acids. V gave up 5 bases and J gave up 6 bases, with 16 bases separating them. In nucleotides, the CDR3 is TGTGCCAGCAGCCGGGACCCTCGAGCCGCCGGGGAGCTGTTTTTT. This encodes CASSRDPRAAGELFF.

On this clonotype itself: A read error may be the cause here, since a much bigger clone is one base away. This sequence joins TRBV18 and TRBJ2-1; 8 positions match TRBD1. In germline, CDR1 is KGHSH, CDR2 LQKENI. The CDR3 has 14 amino acids. V lost 2 bases and J lost 9; bases outside the gene matches: 6. The DNA for the CDR3 is TGTGCCAGCTCACCAAGGACAGGGAGCAGTGAGCAGTTCTTC. Translated, it gives CASSPRTGSSEQFF.

This clonotype has at least ten counts. The chain employs TRBV30 and TRBJ1-6; TRBD1 matches 7 bases. With V trimmed by 1 base and J by 6 bases, 0 bases remained unmatched. The germline gives CDR1 GTSNPN, CDR2 SVGIG (reference sequence). This CDR3 is built from 13 residues. This CDR3 reads CAWSGQGNSPLHF. CDR3 DNA: TGTGCCTGGAGTGGACAGGGTAATTCACCCCTCCACTTT. Full variable domain (outside the CDR3, taken from reference TRBV30 and TRBJ1-6): SQTIHQWPATLVQPVGSPLSLECTVEGTSNPNLYWYRQAAGRGLQLLFYSVGIGQISSEVPQNLSASRPQDRQFILSSKKLLLSDSGFYLCAWSGQGNSPLHFGNGTRLTVT.

This clonotype was picked up many times. As DNA, the CDR3 is TGCAGCGTTGTGGGGGTTTTGGAAATGGAGCAGGGCACAGATACGCAGTATTTT. It specifies CSVVGVLEMEQGTDTQYF. The chain couples TRBV29-1 to TRBJ2-3, with D tentatively TRBD1 or TRBD2 (5 bases each). The CDR3 has 18 amino acids. CDR1 is SQVTM, CDR2 ANQGSEA, per germline. Trimming shortened V by 4 bases and J by 1 base, and 24 bases separated the two germline ends.

Comment on this clonotype: A much larger clone is a single base away; this may be a read error. V and J are TRBV30 and TRBJ2-7, with 10 bases that match TRBD2. After removal of 6 bases from V and 6 bases from J, the junction contained 8 bases not matched to a gene. Germline assignment: CDR1 GTSNPN and CDR2 SVGIG (reference sequence). The length of the CDR3 is 13 residues. The CDR3 DNA reads as TGTGCCTGTCCGGAACTAGCGGGATCCGAGCAGTACTTC. Protein sequence: CACPELAGSEQYF.

V gene TRBV27 combines with J gene TRBJ1-4; D might be TRBD1 (6 bases). V was clipped by 7 bases and J by 7 bases, with 19 bases between them. The CDR3 is 15 amino acids. Germline V CDR1 and CDR2: MNHEY, SMNVEV (reference sequence). The CDR3 reads CASIGAGEGSEKLFF. The DNA for the CDR3 is TGTGCCAGCATTGGAGCAGGGGAGGGGAGTGAAAAACTGTTTTTT.

There are many counts of this clonotype. The chain carries TRBV19 and TRBJ2-6, with a possible D match to TRBD1 (6 bases). Per the germline V gene, CDR1 is LNHDA and CDR2 is SQIVND (reference sequence). This CDR3 is built from 17 residues. Trimming stripped 6 bases from V and 0 bases from J, with 15 bases between. CDR3 loop: CASSMDRLSSGANVLTF. The CDR3 region has the DNA TGTGCCAGTAGCATGGACAGATTGAGCTCTGGGGCCAACGTCCTGACTTTC.

The chain is built from TRBV28 and TRBJ2-5; D unclear. Per germline, CDR1 MDHEN and CDR2 SYDVKM. The CDR3 covers 11 residues. Trimming took off 6 bases at V and 7 bases at J, with 9 bases between the two ends. CDR3 region: CASSTLGTQYF. The CDR3 DNA reads TGTGCCAGCAGCACCCTAGGGACCCAGTACTTC.

This clonotype was detected a few times. The gene calls are TRBV6-1 and TRBJ2-2, with D possibly called TRBD1 or TRBD2 (6 bases each). From germline, CDR1 is MNHNS and CDR2 SASEGT. The length of the CDR3 is 11 residues. Trimming took 8 bases from V and 14 from J, leaving 15 bases between them. CDR3 in amino acids: CASPRRGTLFF. In DNA, the CDR3 is TGTGCCAGCCCCCGGAGGGGGACACTGTTTTTT.

This clonotype was detected many times. This chain connects TRBV19 to TRBJ2-3; 11 nucleotides agree with TRBD1. Germline trimming cut 4 bases from V and 6 bases from J; bases unmatched to any gene: 3. CDR3 size: 14 residues. Looked up from germline, CDR1 is LNHDA and CDR2 is SQIVND (reference sequence). This CDR3 is CASSRGTGGDTQYF. CDR3 coding DNA: TGTGCCAGTAGTAGGGGGACAGGGGGGGATACGCAGTATTTT. Together with reference TRBV19 and TRBJ2-3, the CDR3 gives the full variable domain: DGGITQSPKYLFRKEGQNVTLSCEQNLNHDAMYWYRQDPGQGLRLIYYSQIVNDFQKGDIAEGYSVSREKKESFPLTVTSAQKNPTAFYLCASSRGTGGDTQYFGPGTRLTVL.

In this sample, this clonotype turned up many times. The rearrangement uses TRBV19 and TRBJ2-1; no clear D. Germline V CDR1 and CDR2: LNHDA, SQIVND (reference sequence). The CDR3 extends over 15 amino acids. V gave up 9 bases and J gave up 0 bases, with 15 bases separating them. The CDR3 loop reads CASTVTASSYNEQFF. The CDR3 DNA is TGTGCCAGCACTGTAACTGCAAGCTCCTACAATGAGCAGTTCTTC.

Regarding this clonotype: This may be a read error, as it is one base from a much larger clone. This chain links TRBV5-8 with TRBJ2-5; D tentatively fits TRBD1 or TRBD2 (6 bases each). This CDR3 is 14 amino acids long. Germline V CDR1 and CDR2: SGHTS, YDEGEE. The CDR3: CASSLGGARETQCF. The CDR3 DNA follows: TGTGCCAGCAGCTTGGGGGGGGCGCGAGAGACCCAGTGCTTC.

This clonotype came up many times. The chain employs TRBV12-3 or TRBV12-4 and TRBJ2-2; 11 bases map to TRBD2. Trimming removed 6 bases from V and 2 bases from J; junction bases left unmatched: 5. This CDR3 has 16 amino acids. The CDR3 reads CASRTTSGSNTGELFF. DNA for the CDR3: TGTGCCAGCAGGACCACTAGCGGGAGCAACACCGGGGAGCTGTTTTTT.

The chain has TRBV19 and TRBJ2-6, with 7 bases identical to TRBD2. The CDR3 has 13 residues. CDR1 is LNHDA, CDR2 SQIVND, per germline (reference sequence). CDR3 coding DNA: TGTGCAAGCGGGAACTCTGGGGCCAACGTCCTGACTTTC. This codes for CASGNSGANVLTF.

Here the CDR3 reads CASSLGFGEKLFF. The CDR3, as DNA: TGTGCCAGCTCACTGGGCTTTGGGGAAAAACTGTTTTTT. The chain employs TRBV18 and TRBJ1-4; D uncertain. From germline, CDR1 is KGHSH and CDR2 LQKENI. The CDR3 covers 13 residues. The V gene lost 4 bases and the J gene lost 8 bases, with 11 bases spanning the gap.

This clonotype has ten or more counts. V gene TRBV20-1 combines with J gene TRBJ2-7; TRBD1 matches 7 bases. The germline V gene encodes CDR1 DFQATT and CDR2 SNEGSKA (reference sequence). Trimming removed 5 bases from V and 2 bases from J; junction bases left unmatched: 9. The CDR3 has 14 residues. This CDR3 is CSADGDRDPYEQYF. The CDR3 coding sequence is TGCAGTGCTGACGGAGACAGGGACCCCTACGAGCAGTACTTC.

Concerning this clonotype itself: A much larger clone is a single base away; this may be a read error. The chain uses TRBV24-1 and TRBJ1-5; 7 bases match TRBD1. Per germline, CDR1 KGHDR and CDR2 SFDVKD. There are 16 residues in the CDR3. V was clipped by 12 bases and J by 0 bases; unmatched bases: 13. CDR3 sequence: CAANRQGGDSNQPQHF. The CDR3, as DNA: TGTGCCGCCAACAGACAGGGAGGTGATAGCAATCAGCCCCAGCATTTT.

Only a few counts were recorded for this clonotype. V gene TRBV6-1 combines with J gene TRBJ2-2; 9 bases are a match to TRBD1. The CDR3 sequence is 14 residues long. J was trimmed by 5 bases and V by 7 bases; bases with no gene match: 5. Germline CDR1 reads MNHNS; CDR2 reads SASEGT. Written as DNA, the CDR3 is TGTGCCAGCATTTCTGGACAGGGGACCGGGGAGCTGTTTTTT. This gives the protein CASISGQGTGELFF.

In its sample, this clonotype was seen many times. The chain recombines TRBV11-3 with TRBJ2-3; 14 bases align to TRBD2. The CDR3 has 17 amino acids. J was trimmed by 4 bases and V by 5 bases; bases with no gene match: 8. Germline V gene data show CDR1 as SGHNT and CDR2 as YENEEA. CDR3 in amino acids: CASSARTSGRSPDTQYF. The CDR3 region has the DNA TGTGCCAGCAGCGCCCGGACTAGCGGGAGGTCGCCAGATACGCAGTATTTT. The variable domain in full, completed from reference TRBV11-3 and TRBJ2-3, reads EAGVVQSPRYKIIEKKQPVAFWCNPISGHNTLYWYLQNLGQGPELLIRYENEEAVDDSQLPKDRFSAERLKGVDSTLKIQPAELGDSAVYLCASSARTSGRSPDTQYFGPGTRLTVL.